Below, 25 T cell receptor beta chains from the same sample are listed, as sequenced in a study of early T cells in non-severe SARS-CoV-2 infection. MiXCR was run by TCRdb on the 5' RACE reads, yielding one entry per CDR3 protein. The data show about 98,000 distinct CDR3 sequences, with approximately 9.9% seen just once and approximately 5.3% held by the top ten. Sequencing was performed on whole blood. These receptors were taken from an adult who was a healthcare worker with PCR-confirmed SARS-CoV-2 infection or an uninfected control (not recorded which).

The chain uses TRBV6-6 and TRBJ2-1, with 7 bases lining up with TRBD1. The CDR3 length is 14 residues. The V and J ends lost 2 bases and 5 bases, in that order; junction bases with no gene match: 3. CDR1 MNHNY and CDR2 SVGAGI come from the germline V gene (reference sequence). CDR3 DNA sequence: TGTGCCAGCAGTTACACAGGGGCGCACAATGAGCAGTTCTTC. This sequence encodes CASSYTGAHNEQFF.

This sequence joins TRBV2 and TRBJ1-4; D is possibly TRBD1 (5 bases). V was trimmed by 3 bases and J by 6 bases, leaving 11 bases between them. CDR1 is SNHLY, CDR2 FYNNEI, per germline. The CDR3 consists of 14 residues. In DNA form, the CDR3 reads TGTGCCAGCAGTGACAGGACGGGGGATGAAAAACTGTTTTTT. Protein product: CASSDRTGDEKLFF. The whole variable domain, filled in from reference TRBV2 and TRBJ1-4, reads EPEVTQTPSHQVTQMGQEVILRCVPISNHLYFYWYRQILGQKVEFLVSFYNNEISEKSEIFDDQFSVERPDGSNFTLKIRSTKLEDSAMYFCASSDRTGDEKLFFGSGTQLSVL.

This clonotype was seen ten or more times. The V call is TRBV20-1, the J call TRBJ1-2; D is possibly TRBD1 (6 bases). The V end was cut by 5 bases, the J end by 6 bases, with 19 bases between. CDR1 DFQATT and CDR2 SNEGSKA come from the germline V gene (reference sequence). The CDR3 has 14 residues. The CDR3 spells CSAPGGRGGDGYTF. DNA of the CDR3: TGCAGTGCTCCAGGCGGCAGGGGAGGGGATGGCTACACCTTC.

This clonotype was seen more than once but under ten times. The chain has TRBV14 and TRBJ1-5, with TRBD1 identical over 9 bases. The J segment lost 6 bases and the V segment lost 6 bases, leaving 3 bases of the junction unmatched. Germline CDR1 is SGHDN and CDR2 is FVKESK. CDR3 length: 13 amino acids. This chain's CDR3 is CASRQGASQPQHF. In nucleotides, the CDR3 is TGTGCCAGCAGACAGGGGGCCAGTCAGCCCCAGCATTTT.

This clonotype occurred many times. The V call is TRBV2, the J call TRBJ1-2; maybe TRBD1 (6 bases). This CDR3 is built from 13 residues. Deletions cut 6 bases from V and 3 bases from J, with 11 bases between. Germline V gene sequence: CDR1 SNHLY, CDR2 FYNNEI. CDR3 nucleotide sequence: TGTGCCAGCAGCCAGGGGTTAGACTATGGCTACACCTTC. Translated: CASSQGLDYGYTF.

This clonotype has only a few counts. The chain recombines TRBV10-3 with TRBJ2-1; no clear D gene. This CDR3 has 18 amino acids. V was trimmed by 0 bases and J by 5 bases, leaving 20 bases between them. Germline V CDR1 and CDR2: ENHRY, SYGVKD. The CDR3, as DNA: TGTGCCATCAGTGAGTCTACAGTCACGGTTGCTCGGGACAATGAGCAGTTCTTC. It codes for CAISESTVTVARDNEQFF.

This clonotype was found many times. The chain employs TRBV7-2 and TRBJ1-1; maybe TRBD1 (5 bases). The CDR3 has 12 amino acids. V was cut by 1 base and J by 7 bases, with 7 bases left in between. Germline V gene sequence: CDR1 SGHTA, CDR2 FQGNSA. In nucleotides, the CDR3 is TGTGCCAGCAGCTTAGGCAGGGATGAAGCTTTCTTT. As protein: CASSLGRDEAFF.

This clonotype has only a few counts. This chain joins TRBV3-1 and TRBJ2-7; D is unresolved. Trimming took 0 bases from V and 4 from J, leaving 13 bases between them. CDR1 LGHDT and CDR2 YNNKEL come from the germline V gene (reference sequence). This CDR3 is 15 amino acids long. The CDR3 nucleotides read TGTGCCAGCAGCCAAGATTGGATTGGAAGTTACGAGCAGTACTTC. Translation: CASSQDWIGSYEQYF.

This clonotype was picked up a small number of times. The CDR3 here is CASSLDSAQPQHF. The CDR3 bases are TGTGCCAGCAGTCTAGACAGTGCTCAGCCCCAGCATTTT. The chain joins TRBV2 to TRBJ1-5; weak D call: TRBD1 (5 bases). Germline V gene sequence: CDR1 SNHLY, CDR2 FYNNEI. V dropped 5 bases and J dropped 6 bases, with 11 bases sitting between them. This CDR3 spans 13 amino acids.

This clonotype was counted only a few times. This chain uses TRBV3-1 with TRBJ2-2; TRBD2 aligns across 10 bases. Germline V gives CDR1 LGHDT, CDR2 YNNKEL (reference sequence). After removal of 0 bases from V and 7 bases from J, the junction contained 5 bases not matched to a gene. This CDR3 has 16 amino acids. The CDR3 protein is CASSQDLAGENGELFF. The CDR3 DNA sequence: TGTGCCAGCAGCCAAGATCTAGCGGGAGAAAACGGGGAGCTGTTTTTT.

The rearrangement links TRBV3-1 to TRBJ1-1; D might be TRBD1 (5 bases). The CDR3 loop spans 16 amino acids. Germline V gene sequence: CDR1 LGHDT, CDR2 YNNKEL (reference sequence). V lost 0 bases and J 0 bases, leaving 11 bases between the germline ends. As DNA, the CDR3 is TGTGCCAGCAGCCAAGACTGGGGGGGTGTGAACACTGAAGCTTTCTTT. Its protein is CASSQDWGGVNTEAFF.

This clonotype was recorded a few times. This chain links TRBV2 with TRBJ1-4; D is possibly TRBD1 (6 bases). This CDR3 is 13 amino acids long. CDR1 SNHLY and CDR2 FYNNEI come from the germline V gene. V was trimmed by 8 bases and J by 9 bases, leaving 16 bases between them. The CDR3 DNA sequence: TGTGCCAGCCTTGGGACACTCCAGAAAAAACTGTTTTTT. As protein: CASLGTLQKKLFF.

This clonotype showed up many times. Its ends do not fully match the called genes, so a read error is possible. The chain links TRBV7-7 to TRBJ2-2; D is perhaps TRBD1 (5 bases). The CDR3 runs 16 residues. The germline CDR1 and CDR2 sequences are SSHAT and FNYEAQ (reference sequence). The CDR3 protein is CASSRTTVPSIGELFF. The CDR3 nucleotides read TGTGCTAGCAGCCGAACGACAGTTCCCAGCATCGGGGAGCTGTTTTTT.

This clonotype was detected ten times or more. CDR3 protein: CSALPTQAMNTEAFF. The CDR3 DNA reads as TGCAGTGCTCTTCCTACTCAGGCCATGAACACTGAAGCTTTCTTT. The rearrangement uses TRBV20-1 and TRBJ1-1; D call uncertain. Trimming took off 5 bases at V and 0 bases at J, with 16 bases between the two ends. The germline V gene encodes CDR1 DFQATT and CDR2 SNEGSKA (reference sequence). This CDR3 has 15 amino acids.

Only a few counts were recorded for this clonotype. The chain carries TRBV5-1 and TRBJ1-2; D remains ambiguous. Germline values: CDR1 SGHRS, CDR2 YFSETQ. This CDR3 comprises 13 residues. The V and J ends lost 0 bases and 7 bases respectively, with 10 bases between them. The CDR3 spells CASSLAGRSGYTF. The CDR3 DNA follows: TGCGCCAGCAGCTTGGCCGGACGAAGTGGCTACACCTTC.

With regard to this clonotype: One junction end disagrees with the germline gene, perhaps due to a read error. The V call is TRBV7-6, the J call TRBJ2-1; 10 bases fit TRBD2. The CDR3 loop spans 16 amino acids. The germline gives CDR1 SGHVS, CDR2 FNYEAQ. The CDR3 reads CASSELAGSSYNEEFF. The CDR3 nucleotides are TGTGCCAGCAGCGAACTAGCGGGAAGCTCCTACAATGAGGAGTTCTTC. The full variable domain, rest sourced from reference TRBV7-6 and TRBJ2-1, is GAGVSQSPRYKVTKRGQDVALRCDPISGHVSLYWYRQALGQGPEFLTYFNYEAQQDKSGLPNDRFSAERPEGSISTLTIQRTEQRDSAMYRCASSELAGSSYNEEFFGPGTRLTVL.

This sequence joins TRBV2 and TRBJ1-6; 8 nucleotides align to TRBD1. V gave up 5 bases and J gave up 10 bases; unmatched junction bases: 7. CDR1 is SNHLY, CDR2 FYNNEI, per germline. The CDR3 consists of 14 residues. The CDR3 spells CASSKQGVESPLHF. CDR3 DNA sequence: TGTGCCAGCAGTAAACAGGGGGTCGAATCACCCCTCCACTTT. Full variable domain (remainder filled in from reference TRBV2 and TRBJ1-6): EPEVTQTPSHQVTQMGQEVILRCVPISNHLYFYWYRQILGQKVEFLVSFYNNEISEKSEIFDDQFSVERPDGSNFTLKIRSTKLEDSAMYFCASSKQGVESPLHFGNGTRLTVT.

This clonotype has just a few counts. V is TRBV7-9 and J is TRBJ2-5; no reliable D call. The CDR3 spans 13 residues. CDR1 is SEHNR, CDR2 FQNEAQ, per germline (reference sequence). Trimming removed 7 bases from V and 5 bases from J, with 14 bases in between. The CDR3 spells CASIPPGDETQYF. CDR3 nucleotides: TGTGCCAGCATCCCCCCCGGTGATGAGACCCAGTACTTC.

This clonotype was seen repeatedly, ten times or more. The chain joins TRBV15 to TRBJ2-5, with no clear D. The length of the CDR3 is 14 residues. Between the trimmed V and J ends, which lost 5 bases and 4 bases, there was a span of 14 bases. Germline CDR1 and CDR2: LNHNV and YYDKDF (reference sequence). Written as DNA, the CDR3 is TGTGCCACCAGCGGAAGCTGGAGACGAGAGACCCAGTACTTC. It codes for CATSGSWRRETQYF.

The genes are TRBV12-3 or TRBV12-4 and TRBJ1-1, with 7 bases that match TRBD1. This CDR3 region has 16 residues. The junction had 8 bases not matched to a gene; V was cut back by 4 bases and J by 0 bases. In DNA, the CDR3 is TGTGCCAGCAGTTCGGACAGGCGGACCATGAACACTGAAGCTTTCTTT. Protein: CASSSDRRTMNTEAFF.

The chain employs TRBV5-1 and TRBJ2-3; D not resolved. This CDR3 spans 13 amino acids. V was shortened by 4 bases and J by 3 bases, with 9 bases between the two germline ends. Germline assignment: CDR1 SGHRS and CDR2 YFSETQ. The CDR3 DNA sequence: TGCGCCAGCAGCCTGACTCCAACAGATACGCAGTATTTT. This gives the protein CASSLTPTDTQYF.

The V gene is TRBV3-1, the J gene TRBJ2-3, with D perhaps matching TRBD1 or TRBD2 (5 bases each). The CDR3 length is 18 residues. The germline V gene has CDR1 LGHDT and CDR2 YNNKEL (reference sequence). Trimming took 4 bases from V and 4 from J, leaving 24 bases between them. CDR3 in amino acids: CASSLYPEGRPAPDTQYF. The DNA of the CDR3 is TGTGCCAGCAGCCTTTATCCCGAGGGACGGCCGGCACCAGATACGCAGTATTTT.

Comments on this clonotype: A clone one base away is much larger, so this may be a read error. The chain is built from TRBV4-1 and TRBJ1-6; D perhaps matches TRBD1 (5 bases). CDR1 is MGHRA and CDR2 is YSYEKL in the germline V gene. The CDR3 extends over 15 amino acids. Here the CDR3 DNA reads TGCGCCAACAGCCCCCCGTCGGGGGACAATTCACCCCTCCACTTT. Amino acid sequence: CANSPPSGDNSPLHF.

This clonotype has only a few counts. This may be a read error: a much more frequent sequence differs by one nucleotide. The chain couples TRBV20-1 to TRBJ2-5; D call uncertain. V dropped 2 bases and J dropped 2 bases, with 3 bases sitting between them. The CDR3 contains 11 residues. The V gene's germline CDR1 is DFQATT and CDR2 SNEGSKA (reference sequence). The CDR3 nucleotides read TGCAGTGCTAGATCTCAAGAGACCCAGTACTTC. It translates to CSARSQETQYF.

This clonotype was observed many times. This sequence joins TRBV29-1 and TRBJ2-2; D unclear. Germline V gene data show CDR1 as SQVTM and CDR2 as ANQGSEA. The CDR3 extends over 13 amino acids. V dropped 3 bases and J dropped 0 bases, with 5 bases sitting between them. In DNA, the CDR3 is TGCAGCGTTGAGTACGCGAACACCGGGGAGCTGTTTTTT. Its protein is CSVEYANTGELFF.